This is a list of T cell receptor beta chains from one sample in a study of OX40 agonist ivuxolimab in advanced cancers. TCRdb's table, derived via immunoSEQ multiplex PCR, lists solely in-frame clones and lacks some. The sample contains 48,000 or so clones, roughly 81% of which appear only once. Source: CD4+ or CD8+ T cells sorted from blood, taken in a trial of the OX40 agonist ivuxolimab. The receptors originated from an adult with an advanced solid tumor such as melanoma, head and neck, liver or kidney cancer. Each CDR3 is given with its conserved first and last residue. The order of the fields is clone size, V gene, CDR3 length, CDR3 protein. Size tells how often a clone was seen (once, few, many) or the class of an expanded clone, and some rows leave it out.

clone size: NA; V gene: TRBV18; CDR3 length: 13; CDR3 protein: CASSPGTEETQYF
clone size: NA; V gene: TRBV5-1; CDR3 length: 16; CDR3 protein: CASSLALAGGYNEQFF
clone size: NA; V gene: TRBV5-4; CDR3 length: 13; CDR3 protein: CASSRVGNTEAFF
clone size: NA; V gene: TRBV5-1; CDR3 length: 17; CDR3 protein: CASSLVSLADTYNEQFF
clone size: NA; V gene: TRBV2; CDR3 length: 15; CDR3 protein: CASSERQGVGYEQYF
clone size: NA; V gene: TRBV11-2; CDR3 length: 15; CDR3 protein: CASSSLTGSNTEAFF
clone size: NA; V gene: TRBV7-9; CDR3 length: 16; CDR3 protein: CASSLGGNEVVQPQHF
clone size: NA; V gene: TRBV10-3; CDR3 length: 15; CDR3 protein: CAISDSDRGYQPQHF
clone size: NA; V gene: TRBV2; CDR3 length: 13; CDR3 protein: CASGDRGNQPQHF
clone size: NA; V gene: TRBV30; CDR3 length: 15; CDR3 protein: CAWSEGATNTGELFF
clone size: NA; V gene: TRBV11-2; CDR3 length: 13; CDR3 protein: CASSFHRAYEQYF
clone size: NA; V gene: TRBV29-1; CDR3 length: 14; CDR3 protein: CSVRDRVTTDTQYF
clone size: many; V gene: TRBV6-5; CDR3 length: 14; CDR3 protein: CASRGDLTGNTIYF
clone size: NA; V gene: TRBV7-2; CDR3 length: 17; CDR3 protein: CASSLELGQSDGNTIYF
clone size: NA; V gene: TRBV6-5; CDR3 length: 12; CDR3 protein: CASSYAGTEAFF
clone size: few; V gene: TRBV27; CDR3 length: 16; CDR3 protein: CASSLIPLYSGNTIYF
clone size: NA; V gene: TRBV18; CDR3 length: 15; CDR3 protein: CASSQPGLKTGELFF
clone size: NA; V gene: TRBV10-1; CDR3 length: 13; CDR3 protein: CATNGHRGGEQYF
clone size: NA; V gene: TRBV18; CDR3 length: 13; CDR3 protein: CASSGSTGEEQYF
clone size: NA; V gene: TRBV7-2; CDR3 length: 15; CDR3 protein: CASNLGGADRGTQYF
clone size: NA; V gene: TRBV6-6; CDR3 length: 15; CDR3 protein: CASSSRAGGNNEQFF
clone size: NA; V gene: TRBV2; CDR3 length: 14; CDR3 protein: CASSDGTYGEKLFF
clone size: once; V gene: TRBV7-2; CDR3 length: 13; CDR3 protein: CASSGTSSYEQYF
clone size: NA; V gene: TRBV6-5; CDR3 length: 15; CDR3 protein: CASSRGTGGKGGYTF
clone size: NA; V gene: TRBV5-1; CDR3 length: 17; CDR3 protein: CASSLSGTSPAIGIQYF
clone size: NA; V gene: TRBV5-1; CDR3 length: 16; CDR3 protein: CASSLEGLTSTDTQYF
clone size: NA; V gene: TRBV13; CDR3 length: 13; CDR3 protein: CASSLDGTYEQYF
clone size: NA; V gene: TRBV6-1; CDR3 length: 17; CDR3 protein: CASSGETGTISYNEQFF
clone size: NA; V gene: TRBV6-1; CDR3 length: 10; CDR3 protein: CASWEVGYTF
clone size: NA; V gene: TRBV6-6; CDR3 length: 15; CDR3 protein: CASSYDRGRDTEAFF
clone size: NA; V gene: TRBV4-1; CDR3 length: 16; CDR3 protein: CASSQDPGQGSEKLFF
clone size: NA; V gene: TRBV7-8; CDR3 length: 13; CDR3 protein: CASSTQATGELFF
clone size: NA; V gene: TRBV6-6; CDR3 length: 14; CDR3 protein: CASSYGARGGVQYF
clone size: NA; V gene: TRBV18; CDR3 length: 16; CDR3 protein: CASSPLPGTTGYEQYF
clone size: NA; V gene: TRBV11-2; CDR3 length: 14; CDR3 protein: CASSLLVQAYEQYF
clone size: NA; V gene: TRBV7-9; CDR3 length: 15; CDR3 protein: CASSPYGGQYNEQFF
clone size: NA; V gene: TRBV4-1; CDR3 length: 15; CDR3 protein: CASSLLRGGDEKLFF
clone size: NA; V gene: TRBV7-2; CDR3 length: 14; CDR3 protein: CASSGGRATVGQYF
clone size: NA; V gene: TRBV9; CDR3 length: 15; CDR3 protein: CASSVAAGVDYEQYF
clone size: few; V gene: TRBV11-2; CDR3 length: 16; CDR3 protein: CASRALMGSSYNEQFF
clone size: NA; V gene: TRBV4-1; CDR3 length: 17; CDR3 protein: CASSQEGKRLESETQYF
clone size: NA; V gene: TRBV6-5; CDR3 length: 15; CDR3 protein: CASSYQTGINEKLFF
clone size: NA; V gene: TRBV6-1; CDR3 length: 11; CDR3 protein: CASSELFILHF
clone size: NA; V gene: TRBV10-3; CDR3 length: 15; CDR3 protein: CAITEGLAGAGEQFF
clone size: NA; V gene: TRBV6-5; CDR3 length: 15; CDR3 protein: CASSSRGREYYGYTF
clone size: NA; V gene: TRBV7-9; CDR3 length: 14; CDR3 protein: CASSPGRFGNTIYF
clone size: NA; V gene: TRBV6-1; CDR3 length: 16; CDR3 protein: CASSEQGSPSSYEQYF
clone size: many; V gene: TRBV10-3; CDR3 length: 12; CDR3 protein: CAIGRLNTEAFF
clone size: few; V gene: TRBV9; CDR3 length: 14; CDR3 protein: CASSTQGAREKLFF
clone size: NA; V gene: TRBV12-5; CDR3 length: 15; CDR3 protein: CASESDSASFYEQYF
clone size: NA; V gene: TRBV9; CDR3 length: 13; CDR3 protein: CASSAPQNTEAFF